This TCR beta chain was found in a study of vaccination and CD4 T cells after COVID-19 (dated by TCRdb to between 2021 and 2023). General notes on the study: Every convalescent patient had a positive nasal swab PCR test for SARS-CoV-2, with mild disease in about 9 patients and severe disease in one. Participants got two doses of the Pfizer-BioNTech BNT162b2 vaccine (n=8) or two doses of the Moderna mRNA-1273 vaccine (n=2). Post-vaccine blood samples were collected a median of around 70 days after the second vaccine dose, ranging from roughly 14 to 241 days. The convalescent cohort comprised six males and four females, including two Hispanic individuals, seven Caucasians, two Asians and one multiracial person. In ten to eleven COVID-19 convalescent patients and a handful of infection-naive healthy vaccine recipients, researchers compared the spike-specific CD4+ TCR repertoire from before mRNA vaccination with the repertoire from after. Post-COVID blood samples from convalescent patients were collected a median of 101 days after diagnosis, with a range of about 30 to 170 days. Culture stimuli were overlapping spike peptide pools from SARS-CoV-2 and from the common cold coronaviruses HCoV-NL63, HCoV-OC43 and HCoV-229E. As controls, cultures received a CEFX viral epitope pool (the positive control), an HIV-1 Nef peptide pool (the negative control), or no peptide at all.

Concerning this clonotype itself: Its recognized antigen is unknown. No much larger clonotype is one base removed from it; base qualities were not supplied.

Reading the label with the study, this specimen's treatment or condition is: roughly 10-day PBMC culture with coronavirus spike peptide pools or control peptides (ViraFEST assay). The study used the ViraFEST assay, which expanded antigen-specific T cells with peptide pools and then identified expanded clonotypes by TCR sequencing. The convalescent patients' positive SARS-CoV-2 PCR tests fell between March and December 2020, which was before the Alpha, Beta and Delta variants emerged in the United States. Each well held more than 1.5 million PBMCs cultured in IMDM containing approximately 5% human AB serum and about 10 IU/ml IL-2, with about 9.1 ug/ml peptide pools added. On days 3 and 7, half of the culture medium was replaced with fresh IL-2-containing medium. After 9 to 10 days of culture, CD4+ T cells were isolated by negative selection using the EasySep CD4+ T cell isolation kit. Ficoll-Paque Plus gradient centrifugation was used to isolate PBMCs from whole blood, and the isolated PBMCs were then either used fresh or cryopreserved at -140C. Culture conditions were generally each tested in triplicate wells.

The method behind the library was PCR. DNA from cultured CD4+ T cells underwent TCR sequencing with the Oncomine TCR Beta short-read assay at the Johns Hopkins FTIC core. Genomic DNA was extracted from the cultured CD4+ T cells with the QIAamp micro DNA kit. The Oncomine TCR Beta libraries from cultured CD4+ T cells were pooled using unique dual indexes and then sequenced on an Illumina iSeq 100. In the authors' own workflow: Non-productive sequences were removed, and CDR3s that did not start with C, did not end with F or W, or were shorter than 7 amino acids were discarded. The MANAFEST web application identified antigen-specific clonotypes by comparing peptide-stimulated wells against reference wells and other culture wells. For a clone to be called positive, the clone needed an FDR below 0.05, an odds ratio above 5, and a productive frequency above 0.1% in at least two of three replicate wells. A clonotype was classed as cross-reactive if the clonotype showed significant expansion both in SARS-CoV-2 spike wells and in at least one common cold coronavirus spike condition. Levenshtein distances (stringdist) and unrooted phylogenetic trees (ape) in R version 3.6.1 were used to assess CDR3 homology. TCRdb ran its own pipeline on the public reads, namely fastp trimming at Q25 and MiXCR clone calling, and kept in-frame beta chains. Entries that share a CDR3 protein sequence are merged under the most common genes and DNA. The V and J calls shown here were made by TCRdb, not taken from the authors' results. Present in this sample are roughly 11,000 distinct CDR3 sequences, 77% of which were seen just once. Of the sample, 18% is held by the ten largest clones.

Via the germline V gene (reference sequence), CDR1 is LNHNV and CDR2 YYDKDF. The CDR3 starts with the cysteine, ends with the phenylalanine, and has 14 residues. The retained sequence is limited to the CDR3, 42 bases, with the frame set at the first base. A distance of 7 bases separates the germline ends of V and J, which lose 1 base and 1 base respectively. Overall study outcomes, separate from this receptor: Among the post-vaccine SARS-CoV-2-reactive clones in convalescent patients, a median around 90% showed up only after vaccination, which suggests vaccine-specific priming. Of the vaccine-specific clones found in convalescent patients, nearly all (304 of 307) were mono-reactive for SARS-CoV-2 spike instead of being cross-reactive with common cold coronaviruses. The median count of SARS-CoV-2-reactive clonotypes went up from 20 to 25 after infection to roughly 38 after vaccination, although the change was not significant. Only a relatively small number of convalescent patients were included in the study, and early timepoints following natural infection were not analyzed.

In this chain, TRBV15 is recombined with TRBJ1-1; the D gene cannot be named for sure. The sequence was collected from a human donor who had recovered from COVID-19. The sample comprised CD4+ T cells from blood, cultured in vitro. In nucleotides, the sequence is TGTGCCACCAGCAGAGGTCCAGGGAACACTGAAGCTTTCTTT. Translation gives CATSRGPGNTEAFF.